The rows below give T cell receptor beta chains drawn from one sample of a study of cytomegalovirus exposure and HLA in healthy donors. Only in-frame clones appear in the TCRdb table, and some are missing; sequencing was by immunoSEQ multiplex PCR. This sample has 200,000 or so clones, with around 79% found just once. Material: PBMCs. These receptors were obtained from a man aged 18 to 30 in good health and CMV-seronegative. Both conserved end residues are part of each CDR3. D genes are given only for firm matches. Clone size is given for some rows only: seen once, a few or many times, or a class if the clone is expanded.

TRBV6-5	.	TRBJ1-2	TRBD1	TGTGCCAGCGTTGGGACAGACTATGGCTACACCTTC	CASVGTDYGYTF
TRBV6-4	.	TRBJ1-3	TRBD1	TGTGCCAGACAGGGGGGAAACACCATATATTTT	CARQGGNTIYF
TRBV28	.	TRBJ2-5	TRBD2	TGTGCCAGCAGTTTTATAGCGGGAGTCGGCCAAGAGACCCAGTACTTC	CASSFIAGVGQETQYF
TRBV7-5	.	TRBJ2-7	.	TGTGCCAGAAGCTTAGTGGATAGGGAAGTTAGCGGGAGGGCCTACGAGCAGTACTTC	CARSLVDREVSGRAYEQYF
TRBV10-3	.	TRBJ2-7	TRBD2	TGTGCCATCAGGGAGGGACTAGCGGGAATCTACGAGCAGTACTTC	CAIREGLAGIYEQYF
TRBV28	.	TRBJ1-1	.	TGTGCCAGCAGTTTAATTGGACAGAGAGCTGAAGCTTTCTTT	CASSLIGQRAEAFF
TRBV29-1	.	TRBJ1-1	.	TGCAGCGTTGACGGTCCATCCTCTCCCTTGAACACTGAAGCTTTCTTT	CSVDGPSSPLNTEAFF
TRBV15	few	TRBJ1-4	.	TGTGCCACTTCTTCCGGAAAGGGGAATAATGAAAAACTGTTTTTT	CATSSGKGNNEKLFF
TRBV12-5	.	TRBJ2-5	TRBD1	TGTGCTAGTACAGGACAGGGTATTCAAGAGACCCAGTACTTC	CASTGQGIQETQYF
TRBV27	.	TRBJ1-5	TRBD1	TGTGCCAGCAGTCCTAAGACAGGGATCGGCAATCAGCCCCAGCATTTT	CASSPKTGIGNQPQHF
TRBV13	once	TRBJ2-1	TRBD2	TGTGCCAGCAGCTCGCTAGCGGGGCACCCTAGCTCCTACAATGAGCAGTTCTTC	CASSSLAGHPSSYNEQFF
TRBV14	.	TRBJ2-1	.	TGTGCCAGCAGCCAAGCAGTGGGAGTTCCCTACAATGAGCAGTTCTTC	CASSQAVGVPYNEQFF
TRBV27	once	TRBJ2-1	TRBD2	TGTGCCAGCAGTCGCACCTCCGGGGGGAATGAGCAGTTCTTC	CASSRTSGGNEQFF
TRBV9	once	TRBJ2-2	TRBD1	TGTGCCAGCAGCCCACGGACAGGGAACACCGGGGAGCTGTTTTTT	CASSPRTGNTGELFF
TRBV5-1	.	TRBJ1-1	.	TGCGCCAGCCATCAGGCCACGAACACTGAAGCTTTCTTT	CASHQATNTEAFF
TRBV5-1	.	TRBJ2-2	TRBD2	TGCGCCAGCAGGACTAGCGGGAACACCGGGGAGCTGTTTTTT	CASRTSGNTGELFF
TRBV6-5	few	TRBJ1-1	TRBD1	TGTGCCAGCAGTTACGACAGGGGGCATAACACTGAAGCTTTCTTT	CASSYDRGHNTEAFF
TRBV5-1	few	TRBJ2-6	TRBD1	TGCGCCAGCAGTCGAACAGGGGCCGGGGCCAACGTCCTGACTTTC	CASSRTGAGANVLTF
TRBV30	.	TRBJ2-7	TRBD2	TGTGCCTGGACCGGGGAGGGGTCCCCCTACGAGCAGTACTTC	CAWTGEGSPYEQYF
TRBV19	.	TRBJ1-2	.	TGTGCCAGTGACCCGGGACAACCTAACTATGGCTACACCTTC	CASDPGQPNYGYTF
TRBV18	once	TRBJ2-7	.	TGTGCCAGCTCACCCTCAGGTTTCTCCTACGAGCAGTACTTC	CASSPSGFSYEQYF
TRBV7-9	.	TRBJ2-3	TRBD1	TGTGCCAGCAGCTTACTGGGACAGAGTCCGACAGTAACAGATACGCAGTATTTT	CASSLLGQSPTVTDTQYF
TRBV5-1	.	TRBJ2-3	.	TGCGCCAGCACCCCCGGAAGGGCAGGGGAAGTCACAGATACGCAGTATTTT	CASTPGRAGEVTDTQYF
TRBV18	.	TRBJ1-4	TRBD1	TGTGCCAGCTCACCGGGACAGGGGATTCATGAAAAACTGTTTTTT	CASSPGQGIHEKLFF
TRBV2	.	TRBJ2-2	.	TGTGCCAGCAGTGAGATTGAGGGCGGGGAGCTGTTTTTT	CASSEIEGGELFF
TRBV7-8	.	TRBJ2-2	.	TGTGCCAGCAGCCGGGACTCCTTTACCGGGGAGCTGTTTTTT	CASSRDSFTGELFF
TRBV12-5	.	TRBJ2-3	.	TGTGCTAGTGGTTTGGGGGCCTACACAGATACGCAGTATTTT	CASGLGAYTDTQYF
TRBV13	.	TRBJ2-7	.	TGTGCCAGCAGCTTAGGGCAGGGAGGAACCTACGAGCAGTACTTC	CASSLGQGGTYEQYF
TRBV5-8	few	TRBJ2-7	TRBD1	TGTGCCAGCAGCCTGACAGGGTACCGGTACGAGCAGTACTTC	CASSLTGYRYEQYF
TRBV5-1	.	TRBJ2-7	.	TGCGCCAGCAGCTTGGAGAGGAGCTCCTACGAGCAGTACTTC	CASSLERSSYEQYF
TRBV19	once	TRBJ2-7	TRBD2	TGTGCCAGTAGTTTTGGACTAGCGGGGTCCTACGAGCAGTACTTC	CASSFGLAGSYEQYF
TRBV4-3	.	TRBJ2-7	.	TGCGCCAGCAGCCAAGAGTTACAGGTCGACTACGAGCAGTACTTC	CASSQELQVDYEQYF
TRBV7-8	.	TRBJ2-7	.	TGTGCCAGCAGCACCCAGGGTACGGGCTCCTACGAGCAGTACTTC	CASSTQGTGSYEQYF
TRBV4-3	few	TRBJ1-2	.	TGCGCCAGCAGCCCCCAAATTGGCTCCGACTATGGCTACACCTTC	CASSPQIGSDYGYTF
TRBV5-4	.	TRBJ2-2	.	TGTGCCAGCAGTTGGGGGCCCCGGGAGCTGTTTTTT	CASSWGPRELFF
TRBV7-2	.	TRBJ1-2	TRBD1	TGTGCCAGCAGCTCGTACGCCGGGACAGGGGATGGCTACACCTTC	CASSSYAGTGDGYTF
TRBV4-3	few	TRBJ2-2	.	TGCGCCAGCAGCCAAGATAGAAGCACCGGGGAGCTGTTTTTT	CASSQDRSTGELFF
TRBV9	.	TRBJ2-3	.	TGTGCCAGCAGCGTCGGGATATCAAGCACAGATACGCAGTATTTT	CASSVGISSTDTQYF
TRBV19	.	TRBJ2-3	.	TGTGCCAGTGGGGAGGCGCAGTATTTT	CASGEAQYF
TRBV27	.	TRBJ2-3	.	TGTGCCAGCAGTCCTAGCACAGATACGCAGTATTTT	CASSPSTDTQYF
TRBV28	.	TRBJ2-7	.	TGTGCCAGCACCATAGATGGGGCAGGGTACGAGCAGTACTTC	CASTIDGAGYEQYF
TRBV18	.	TRBJ1-4	.	TGTGCCAGCTCACCGAGGAGGGACGAAAAACTGTTTTTT	CASSPRRDEKLFF
TRBV14	few	TRBJ1-4	.	TGTGCCAGCAGCCAAGCGGGGTGGGAAAAACTGTTTTTT	CASSQAGWEKLFF
TRBV5-4	.	TRBJ2-2	TRBD2	TGTGCCAGCAGCTTACTAGCGGGAGACACCGGGGAGCTGTTTTTT	CASSLLAGDTGELFF
TRBV7-9	.	TRBJ2-5	TRBD2	TGTGCCAGCAGGACTAGCGGGGAAGAGACCCAGTACTTC	CASRTSGEETQYF
TRBV7-2	.	TRBJ2-4	TRBD2	TGTGCCAGCAGCTTAACCTCGGACGGCGGGAGGGCCCCCAAAAACATTCAGTACTTC	CASSLTSDGGRAPKNIQYF
TRBV5-1	.	TRBJ1-2	.	TGCGCCAGCAGCTTGAGTCAGAAGTCTGGCTACACCTTC	CASSLSQKSGYTF